This T cell receptor beta chain was identified during a study of post-analysis software for immune sequencing data. This clonotype was seen at least ten times. cDNA libraries for TCR beta contained unique molecular identifiers. TCRdb re-analysed the PCR reads in MiXCR, keeping a single row per CDR3 protein. The table includes some 260,000 distinct CDR3 sequences, about 40% detected once. The sample comprised blood. The receptor comes from a girl aged 10-17 years with multiple sclerosis.

CDR3 sequence reads: CASRKGTEADTQYF. The DNA for the CDR3 is TGTGCCAGCAGGAAGGGGACAGAGGCAGATACGCAGTATTTT. V gene TRBV6-1 combines with J gene TRBJ2-3; 7 positions match TRBD1. This CDR3 region has 14 residues. CDR1 MNHNS and CDR2 SASEGT come from the germline V gene. V shed 6 bases, J shed 4 bases, and the junction held 7 bases outside the gene matches.